These 24 T cell receptor beta chains originate from one sample sequenced in a study of tumor-infiltrating lymphocytes in primary liver carcinoma (dated 2017 in TCRdb). This sample was sequenced with an Illumina HiSeq 2500. Starting from roughly 500 ng total RNA, TCRbeta-specific cDNA was produced by reverse transcription with a constant-region primer and ProtoScript II reverse transcriptase. Construction of the TCRbeta libraries relied on three nested rounds of multiplex PCR, following a slightly modified ARM-PCR procedure. The first two PCR rounds used multiplex TRBV1-TRBV30 forward primers with a Cbeta reverse primer, each for roughly 11 cycles. The public sequencing data were trimmed at Q25 with fastp and processed into clonotypes with MiXCR by TCRdb, which kept only in-frame beta chains. All rows with the same CDR3 protein become a single entry with the most common DNA and genes. The sample table records about 350,000 distinct CDR3 sequences; 65% of these occur just once. The ten largest clones capture roughly 6% of the sample.

Blood RNA was extracted from unsorted whole blood with TRIzol reagent; germline DNA came from the DNeasy Blood & Tissue kit. The sample comprised peripheral blood. The origin of the receptors is a man in his forties with primary liver carcinoma and hepatitis B virus infection.

This clonotype came up a few times. The chain joins TRBV19 to TRBJ1-5; D gene ambiguous. The V end lost 4 bases, the J end lost 5 bases, and 9 bases lay between the germline ends. This CDR3 region has 13 residues. Looked up from germline, CDR1 is LNHDA and CDR2 is SQIVND (reference sequence). The CDR3 nucleotides read TGTGCCAGTAGTACCCCAGGAGATCAGCCCCAGCATTTT. It specifies CASSTPGDQPQHF. Full variable domain (remainder filled in from reference TRBV19 and TRBJ1-5): DGGITQSPKYLFRKEGQNVTLSCEQNLNHDAMYWYRQDPGQGLRLIYYSQIVNDFQKGDIAEGYSVSREKKESFPLTVTSAQKNPTAFYLCASSTPGDQPQHFGDGTRLSIL.

The chain combines TRBV6-2 or TRBV6-3 with TRBJ1-5; D unclear. TRBJ2-3 matches the DNA end more closely, so the J call is doubtful. The CDR3 is made up of 15 amino acids. The germline V gene encodes CDR1 MNHEY and CDR2 SVGEGT. In nucleotides, the CDR3 is TGTGCCAGCAGTTGGTCTACGGATAGCAATCAGCCCCAGTATTTT. Its translation: CASSWSTDSNQPQYF.

At least ten counts were recorded for this clonotype. The chain combines TRBV6-1 with TRBJ1-2, with 7 bases identical to TRBD1. The germline V gene has CDR1 MNHNS and CDR2 SASEGT. V dropped 5 bases and J dropped 4; count of bases not matched to a gene: 4. The CDR3 runs 13 residues. The DNA of the CDR3 is TGTGCCAGCAGTAATGACAGGGTCTATGGCTACACCTTC. It encodes CASSNDRVYGYTF.

The gene calls are TRBV28 and TRBJ2-5; D ambiguous. CDR3 length: 12 residues. Per germline, CDR1 MDHEN and CDR2 SYDVKM. V lost 4 bases and J 4 bases, leaving 7 bases between the germline ends. The CDR3 nucleotides are TGTGCCAGCAGTTCAACCCGAGAGACCCAGTACTTC. Protein sequence: CASSSTRETQYF.

As concerns this clonotype: A read error is possible here, since a much larger clone lies one base away. The gene calls are TRBV4-1 and TRBJ1-6; no reliable D call. V was shortened by 1 base and J by 11 bases, with 12 bases between the two germline ends. Germline V gene sequence: CDR1 MGHRA, CDR2 YSYEKL. The CDR3 length is 14 residues. The CDR3 spells CASSQGPSTPPLHF. The CDR3 DNA is TGCGCCAGCAGCCAAGGGCCATCAACTCCACCCCTCCACTTT.

A note on this clonotype: Being one base from a much bigger clone, this may be a read error. This chain joins TRBV6-1 and TRBJ2-1; 9 bases are shared with TRBD1. Trimming removed 8 bases from V and 4 bases from J; junction bases left unmatched: 9. The CDR3 runs 15 residues. CDR1 and CDR2 (germline): MNHNS, SASEGT. The CDR3 spells CASCVGDRVYNEQFF. DNA for the CDR3: TGTGCCAGCTGTGTGGGGGACAGGGTTTACAATGAGCAGTTCTTC.

As regards this clonotype: Given a much more abundant clone one base away, this may be a read error. The genes are TRBV10-2 and TRBJ2-7; D gene ambiguous. CDR1 is WSHSY and CDR2 is SAAADI in the germline V gene. This CDR3 spans 12 amino acids. CDR3 region: CASCDQNYEQYF. Written as DNA, the CDR3 is TGCGCCAGCTGTGACCAAAACTACGAGCAGTACTTC.

This clonotype has a count of ten or more. The chain joins TRBV11-2 to TRBJ2-5; D perhaps matches TRBD1 (6 bases). V was cut by 9 bases and J by 1 base, with 12 bases left in between. The CDR3 sequence is 13 residues long. Germline loops: CDR1 SGHAT, CDR2 FQNNGV. The DNA for the CDR3 is TGTGCCAGTTCAAGGGGGTTCCAAGAGACCCAGTACTTC. Encoded protein: CASSRGFQETQYF.

With regard to this clonotype: A much larger clone is a single base away; this may be a read error. The chain is built from TRBV4-3 and TRBJ1-2; D is unclear. Per the germline V gene, CDR1 is LGHNA and CDR2 is YSLEER. There are 12 residues in the CDR3. The CDR3 loop reads CASSQEGYGYIF. As DNA, the CDR3 is TGCGCCAGCAGCCAAGAGGGATATGGCTACATCTTC.

Points on this clonotype: The conserved final phenylalanine or tryptophan is absent from the CDR3, which likely points to a read error. The CDR3 region has the DNA TGTGCCAGCAGTTTGCGTCGCTCTGGGGCCAACGTCCTGACTTTA. It is translated as CASSLRRSGANVLTL. The rearrangement links TRBV28 to TRBJ2-6; D unclear. Deletions cut 3 bases from V and 0 bases from J, with 6 bases between. Germline CDR1 and CDR2: MDHEN and SYDVKM. The CDR3 contains 15 residues.

The rearrangement joins TRBV24-1 to TRBJ2-1, with a weak D call TRBD2 (5 bases). The CDR3 loop spans 15 amino acids. V was trimmed by 3 bases and J by 10 bases, leaving 18 bases between them. Per germline, CDR1 KGHDR and CDR2 SFDVKD. The CDR3 sequence: CATSDRMQTIYEQFF. CDR3 in DNA: TGTGCCACCAGTGATCGCATGCAGACTATTTACGAGCAGTTCTTC.

This clonotype appeared once. This may be a read error, as it is one base from a much larger clone. This rearrangement joins TRBV6-5 to TRBJ2-1, with D uncertain. The CDR3 contains 17 residues. Germline V gives CDR1 MNHEY, CDR2 SVGAGI. V gave up 0 bases and J gave up 6 bases, with 18 bases separating them. CDR3 protein: CASSYSKSPGRLNEQFF. The CDR3 DNA follows: TGTGCCAGCAGTTACTCCAAAAGTCCAGGAAGGCTCAATGAGCAGTTCTTC.

For this clonotype: This may be a read error: a much more frequent sequence differs by one nucleotide. The V and J genes are TRBV5-6 and TRBJ2-5; possible D gene TRBD2, 6 bases. V lost 0 bases and J lost 5, with 14 bases in between. Germline V CDR1 and CDR2: SGHDT, YYEEEE. The CDR3 spans 15 residues. CDR3 nucleotides: TGTGCCAGCAGCTTGGTAAGCGGGCTGATCGAGACCCAGTACTTC. It encodes CASSLVSGLIETQYF. The full variable domain, rest sourced from reference TRBV5-6 and TRBJ2-5, is DAGVTQSPTHLIKTRGQQVTLRCSPKSGHDTVSWYQQALGQGPQFIFQYYEEEERQRGNFPDRFSGHQFPNYSSELNVNALLLGDSALYLCASSLVSGLIETQYFGPGTRLLVL.

This clonotype was counted many times. The chain has TRBV5-6 and TRBJ2-7; D is ambiguous. Germline values: CDR1 SGHDT, CDR2 YYEEEE. The CDR3 loop spans 13 amino acids. V lost 0 bases and J 6 bases, leaving 10 bases between the germline ends. CDR3 DNA sequence: TGTGCCAGCAGCTTGGGTCGGGTTTCCGAGCAGTACTTC. Translated: CASSLGRVSEQYF.

This clonotype was detected only a few times. The chain combines TRBV6-2 or TRBV6-3 with TRBJ2-7, with 13 bases that match TRBD2. V shed 4 bases, J shed 7 bases, and the junction held 4 bases outside the gene matches. Germline V gene lookup returns CDR1 MNHEY and CDR2 SVGEGT. This CDR3 has 14 residues. The CDR3 spells CASSSGTSGIEQYF. Here the CDR3 DNA reads TGTGCCAGCAGTTCCGGGACTAGCGGGATAGAGCAGTACTTC.

As for this clonotype: Since a much larger clone is just one base distant, this may be a read error. V usage is TRBV6-1 and J usage is TRBJ2-5; D possibly uses TRBD1 or TRBD2 (6 bases each). Germline V lookup: CDR1 MNHNS, CDR2 SASEGT. CDR3 length equals 15 residues. CDR3 in DNA: TGTGCCAGCAGTGAAGACGTTGGAGGGGGAGAGACCCAGTGCTTC. Translating it yields CASSEDVGGGETQCF.

On this clonotype itself: One base away lies a much larger clone, so this may be a sequencing read error. The rearrangement joins TRBV10-3 to TRBJ2-7, with D tentatively TRBD2 (5 bases). The CDR3 contains 14 residues. Looked up from germline, CDR1 is ENHRY and CDR2 is SYGVKD. The V gene lost 0 bases and the J gene lost 2 bases, with 8 bases spanning the gap. CDR3: CAISESHGTYEQYF. The DNA for the CDR3 is TGTGCCATCAGTGAGTCGCACGGGACCTACGAGCAGTACTTC.

In its sample, this clonotype was seen once. No conserved phenylalanine or tryptophan is present at the end of the CDR3, so a read error is the likely explanation. The chain uses TRBV29-1 and TRBJ2-7, with a possible D match to TRBD1 (6 bases). Germline V gene sequence: CDR1 SQVTM, CDR2 ANQGSEA. The length of the CDR3 is 15 residues. The CDR3 region is CSVVGAPGRTYEQYI. CDR3 coding DNA: TGTAGCGTTGTGGGGGCCCCAGGGCGCACCTACGAGCAGTACATC.

The chain employs TRBV6-1 and TRBJ2-1; D might be TRBD2 (5 bases). Germline loops: CDR1 MNHNS, CDR2 SASEGT. Trimming left V 7 bases short and J 6 bases short, with 16 bases between. This CDR3 comprises 14 residues. The CDR3 loop reads CASKFSGPVNEQFF. The CDR3 coding sequence is TGTGCCAGCAAGTTCAGCGGACCTGTCAATGAGCAGTTCTTC.

J is TRBJ2-5 and V is TRBV4-3, with D perhaps matching TRBD1 or TRBD2 (5 bases each). Trimming took off 0 bases at V and 5 bases at J, with 16 bases between the two ends. The CDR3 is made up of 16 amino acids. Germline V gene data show CDR1 as LGHNA and CDR2 as YSLEER. CDR3 nucleotides: TGCGCCAGCAGCCAAGATCTAGACGATTGGGGGGAGACCCAGTACTTC. This sequence encodes CASSQDLDDWGETQYF.

There are a few counts of this clonotype. The gene calls are TRBV5-4 and TRBJ2-5; 10 bases align to TRBD2. Germline CDR1 is SGHNT and CDR2 is YYREEE (reference sequence). This CDR3 contains 17 residues. V lost 4 bases, J lost 5 bases, and 14 bases stayed unmatched. The CDR3 DNA follows: TGTGCCAGCAGCAAACCACCGGGACTAGCGTCATCGGAGACCCAGTACTTC. It yields the protein CASSKPPGLASSETQYF. The full variable domain, completed using reference TRBV5-4 and TRBJ2-5, is ETGVTQSPTHLIKTRGQQVTLRCSSQSGHNTVSWYQQALGQGPQFIFQYYREEENGRGNFPPRFSGLQFPNYSSELNVNALELDDSALYLCASSKPPGLASSETQYFGPGTRLLVL.

This clonotype occurred many times. The rearrangement links TRBV29-1 to TRBJ1-1; 8 nucleotides align to TRBD1. The V and J ends lost 6 bases and 4 bases, in that order; junction bases with no gene match: 7. CDR3 size: 13 residues. CDR1 SQVTM and CDR2 ANQGSEA come from the germline V gene. The chain's CDR3 is CSVLTGVGTEAFF. CDR3 in DNA: TGCAGCGTATTGACAGGGGTGGGCACTGAAGCTTTCTTT.

Turning to this clonotype: The junction and the germline gene differ at one end; a read error may be behind it. The chain carries TRBV4-3 and TRBJ2-7, with 7 bases lining up with TRBD1. Germline V gives CDR1 LGHNA, CDR2 YSLEER. The CDR3 loop spans 14 amino acids. CDR3: CASSRSQGDHEQYF. The CDR3 DNA reads as TGTGCCAGCAGCCGGTCTCAGGGGGACCACGAGCAGTACTTC.

Concerning this clonotype itself: One junction end disagrees with the germline gene, perhaps due to a read error. V usage is TRBV11-3 and J usage is TRBJ1-1; no clear D gene. Germline-derived CDR1 and CDR2 are SGHNT and YENEEA. The CDR3 totals 13 residues. In DNA, the CDR3 is TGCGCCAGCACTCGAACTCAACGTGGTGAAGCTTTCTTT. Its protein product is CASTRTQRGEAFF.